Presented here are 10 T cell receptor beta chains from one specimen sequenced in a study of blood T cell repertoires in COVID-19. Clones were read by immunoSEQ multiplex PCR, and TCRdb kept only the in-frame ones, dropping some. The sample has some 400,000 clones; 70% to 90% are singletons. Sequenced input: peripheral blood. These receptors were taken from a human donor in a cohort sampled during active COVID-19.

In its sample, this clone was seen once. The chain carries TRBV18 and TRBJ2-3; D perhaps matches TRBD2 (5 bases). Germline V gives CDR1 KGHSH, CDR2 LQKENI. The CDR3 covers 14 residues. Between the trimmed V and J ends, which lost 0 bases and 6 bases, there was a span of 10 bases. The CDR3 nucleotides are TGTGCCAGCTCACCACCCGGGGTTTGGGATACGCAGTATTTT. Translated: CASSPPGVWDTQYF. The complete variable domain, with remaining parts taken from reference TRBV18 and TRBJ2-3, reads NAGVMQNPRHLVRRRGQEARLRCSPMKGHSHVYWYRQLPEEGLKFMVYLQKENIIDESGMPKERFSAEFPKEGPSILRIQQVVRGDSAAYFCASSPPGVWDTQYFGPGTRLTVL.

The chain has TRBV29-1 and TRBJ2-7; D is possibly TRBD1 (7 bases). The CDR3 loop spans 14 amino acids. Trimming removed 3 bases from V and 5 bases from J, with 17 bases in between. Germline lookup yields CDR1 SQVTM and CDR2 ANQGSEA. The CDR3 bases are TGCAGCGTTGAGGTGCAGGGGGGCCTCAACGAGCAGTACTTC. It yields the protein CSVEVQGGLNEQYF.

The chain links TRBV10-3 to TRBJ1-1, with 8 bases fitting TRBD1. The junction had 4 bases not matched to a gene; V was cut back by 9 bases and J by 4 bases. Germline V gene data show CDR1 as ENHRY and CDR2 as SYGVKD. The CDR3 length is 12 residues. The CDR3 DNA reads TGTGCCATTTCACAGGGGGGCACTGAAGCTTTCTTT. It codes for CAISQGGTEAFF.

This clone was observed a handful of times. The rearrangement uses TRBV2 and TRBJ2-6; TRBD1 is a possible D gene (5 bases). This CDR3 spans 14 amino acids. V was trimmed by 7 bases and J by 4 bases, leaving 11 bases between them. CDR1 and CDR2 (germline): SNHLY, FYNNEI. CDR3 region: CASKARVGANVLTF. CDR3 nucleotide sequence: TGTGCCAGCAAGGCCAGGGTAGGGGCCAACGTCCTGACTTTC.

V usage is TRBV9 and J usage is TRBJ2-2; 11 positions match TRBD2. This CDR3 is 17 amino acids long. Losses at the gene ends were 0 bases for V and 7 bases for J; bases not matched to a gene: 8. Germline CDR1 SGDLS, CDR2 YYNGEE. CDR3 sequence: CASSVVELAGGNGELFF. The DNA of the CDR3 is TGTGCCAGCAGCGTAGTGGAGCTAGCGGGAGGAAACGGGGAGCTGTTTTTT.

V and J are TRBV7-9 and TRBJ2-3, with 7 bases lining up with TRBD2. The CDR3 runs to 15 residues. Trimming removed 1 base from V and 2 bases from J; junction bases left unmatched: 3. Germline CDR1 and CDR2: SEHNR and FQNEAQ (reference sequence). The chain's CDR3 is CASSLVGGFTDTQYF. CDR3 coding DNA: TGTGCCAGCAGCTTAGTGGGAGGGTTCACAGATACGCAGTATTTT.

This clone was found a few times. The V and J genes are TRBV6-6 and TRBJ1-5, with D possibly matching TRBD1 (6 bases). Germline lookup yields CDR1 MNHNY and CDR2 SVGAGI (reference sequence). V lost 5 bases, J lost 7 bases, and 15 bases lay in between. The CDR3 has 14 residues. The CDR3 loop reads CASSQNREGQPQHF. CDR3 bases: TGTGCCAGCAGTCAAAACAGGGAGGGACAGCCCCAGCATTTT.

The J gene is TRBJ2-2, the V gene TRBV9; D is unresolved. Germline-derived CDR1 and CDR2 are SGDLS and YYNGEE. This CDR3 comprises 14 residues. Trimming removed 4 bases from V and 0 bases from J, with 7 bases in between. The DNA for the CDR3 is TGTGCCAGCAGCCCTCTCCCGAACACCGGGGAGCTGTTTTTT. This sequence encodes CASSPLPNTGELFF.

This chain joins TRBV5-6 and TRBJ1-5; possibly TRBD1 for D (5 bases). CDR1 and CDR2 (germline): SGHDT, YYEEEE. CDR3 size: 16 residues. V lost 1 base to trimming and J lost 2 bases, with 13 bases between them. The CDR3 loop is CASSLQGSWGNQPQHF. CDR3 nucleotides: TGTGCCAGCAGCTTGCAGGGTTCGTGGGGCAATCAGCCCCAGCATTTT.

The genes are TRBV6-6 and TRBJ1-1, with 7 bases matching TRBD1. The CDR3 has 14 residues. CDR1 is MNHNY and CDR2 is SVGAGI in the germline V gene (reference sequence). V was clipped by 5 bases and J by 7 bases; unmatched bases: 10. CDR3 bases: TGTGCCAGCAGTCGTCCGGGACAGCCCGATGAAGCTTTCTTT. It yields the protein CASSRPGQPDEAFF.